The present TCR beta chain was sequenced within a study of OX40 agonist ivuxolimab in advanced cancers. As for the study in general: Dosing consisted of intravenous ivuxolimab at 0.01 to 10 mg/kg every 2 weeks. Study-wide findings and caveats: Expanded clones were, on average, more numerous in CD8+ T cells than in CD4+. Low normalized T-cell clonal expansion was additionally recorded for some nonresponders.

On this clone: Its antigen is as yet unknown.

Profiled with immunoSEQ multiplex PCR; TCRdb holds only in-frame clones, not every one. The sample holds approximately 49,000 clones; about 80% are singletons and the top ten take about 1.5%. The germline gives CDR1 SGHTA, CDR2 FQGNSA. Trimming pared 4 bases from V and 1 base from J, leaving 10 bases between. The length of the CDR3 is 15 residues. At cycle 4 day 1, cycle 7 day 1, and baseline, blood was sampled. The chain couples TRBV7-2 to TRBJ2-2; D is perhaps TRBD2 (6 bases). This specimen consisted of CD4+ or CD8+ T cells sorted from blood, obtained in a trial of the OX40 agonist ivuxolimab. This sequence originates from an adult with an advanced solid tumor such as melanoma, head and neck, liver or kidney cancer. The CDR3 reads CASSSFSGNTGELFF. For the CDR3, the DNA is TGTGCCAGCAGCTCCTTTAGCGGGAACACCGGGGAGCTGTTTTTT.